Listed below are T cell receptor beta chains from one sample, sequenced in a study of cytomegalovirus exposure and HLA in healthy donors. Generated by immunoSEQ multiplex PCR, the TCRdb table keeps only in-frame clones and is missing some. The sample has 200,000 to 250,000 clones, approximately 80% seen once. Sequenced sample: PBMCs. The receptors derive from a male donor in good health and CMV-seronegative. Both conserved end residues are part of each CDR3. D genes are given only for firm matches. A clone size is listed for some rows: how often the clone was seen (once, few, many), or a class if it is expanded.

TRBV5-1	TRBJ2-5	NA	NA	TGCGCCAGCAGCTTGGAGGGGATTCAAGAGACCCAGTACTTC	CASSLEGIQETQYF
TRBV4-1	TRBJ2-4	NA	NA	TGCGCCAGCAGTGCTTCTTATCCGAGTCGCGGAGACATTCAGTACTTC	CASSASYPSRGDIQYF
TRBV7-9	TRBJ2-7	TRBD1	few	TGTGCCAGCAGCCCCAACGTTGGGACAGTCTACGAGCAGTACTTC	CASSPNVGTVYEQYF
TRBV28	TRBJ1-6	NA	NA	TGTGCCAGCAGTTTTCCCTTAACAGGGCTTAATTCACCCCTCCACTTT	CASSFPLTGLNSPLHF
TRBV6-5	TRBJ1-2	TRBD1	NA	TGTGCCAGCAGTTACGGACAGGGGGAATGGTATGGCTACACCTTC	CASSYGQGEWYGYTF
TRBV9	TRBJ2-2	NA	few	TGTGCCAGCAGCTCCGGTTCAGGAACCGGGGAGCTGTTTTTT	CASSSGSGTGELFF
TRBV27	TRBJ2-2	TRBD2	NA	TGTGCCAGCAGGTCGGGCGGGAGTGTAGCCGGGGAGCTGTTTTTT	CASRSGGSVAGELFF
TRBV19	TRBJ1-2	NA	NA	TGTGCCAGTAGTGTCTGGCGGACAGACCTTTATGGCTACACCTTC	CASSVWRTDLYGYTF
TRBV13	TRBJ2-3	TRBD2	NA	TGTGCCAGCAGCCCAGGGACCCCCGGGACTAGCGGGAGAAGTACAGATACGCAGTATTTT	CASSPGTPGTSGRSTDTQYF
TRBV7-9	TRBJ2-5	TRBD2	NA	TGTTCCAGCAGCTTCGGTAGCGGGAGGCTCCAAGAGACCCAGTACTTC	CSSSFGSGRLQETQYF
TRBV19	TRBJ2-3	NA	NA	TGTGCCAGTAGTATGAGTGGGGTTAGCGCAGATACGCAGTATTTT	CASSMSGVSADTQYF
TRBV5-4	TRBJ2-3	TRBD2	NA	TGTGCCAGCAGCCGTGGCGGGGGGCTAGCGGGAGATACGCAGTATTTT	CASSRGGGLAGDTQYF
TRBV4-2	TRBJ2-3	NA	few	TGTGCCAGCAGCCCCTATTCCACAGATACGCAGTATTTT	CASSPYSTDTQYF
TRBV7-9	TRBJ2-7	NA	NA	TGTGCCAGCAGCTCCGGCCAGGGCGGTCGTTCCGGCGAGCAGTACTTC	CASSSGQGGRSGEQYF
TRBV7-9	TRBJ1-1	NA	NA	TGTTCCAGCAGCTTAGGTTTCACGGGGTGGGACACTGAAGCTTTCTTT	CSSSLGFTGWDTEAFF
TRBV11-1	TRBJ1-1	NA	NA	TGTGCCAGCAGCCCCGTCGGGGTCCCGAACACTGAAGCTTTCTTT	CASSPVGVPNTEAFF
TRBV6-5	TRBJ1-2	TRBD1	NA	TGTGCCAGCAGTTACTCTAACAGGGGCCTTTATGGCTACACCTTC	CASSYSNRGLYGYTF